There are a few counts of the clone carrying this T cell receptor (beta chain). The antigen is not known. Germline loops: CDR1 DFQATT, CDR2 SNEGSKA (reference sequence). Trimming at V came to 5 bases and at J to 2 bases, leaving 10 bases not matched to a gene. There are 15 residues in the CDR3. This entry belongs to a study of identical twins. It was template switching that added a universal primer site, and there were unique molecular identifiers on the cDNA. TCRdb redid the calling of the 5' RACE reads with MiXCR, one entry per CDR3 protein. Of over 200,000 distinct CDR3 sequences listed, approximately 9% are singletons. Study-level findings and limits: While abundant cord blood beta clonotypes carried fewer insertions, memory repertoires showed no such pattern.

The sequence came from a woman aged 18-30 years in good health. The sample consisted of memory (CD45RO+) T cells sorted from blood. This rearrangement joins TRBV20-1 to TRBJ2-5, with 8 bases lining up with TRBD2. The CDR3 nucleotides are TGCAGTGCTCGGGACGGGGGGGATCAACAAGAGACCCAGTACTTC. It encodes CSARDGGDQQETQYF.